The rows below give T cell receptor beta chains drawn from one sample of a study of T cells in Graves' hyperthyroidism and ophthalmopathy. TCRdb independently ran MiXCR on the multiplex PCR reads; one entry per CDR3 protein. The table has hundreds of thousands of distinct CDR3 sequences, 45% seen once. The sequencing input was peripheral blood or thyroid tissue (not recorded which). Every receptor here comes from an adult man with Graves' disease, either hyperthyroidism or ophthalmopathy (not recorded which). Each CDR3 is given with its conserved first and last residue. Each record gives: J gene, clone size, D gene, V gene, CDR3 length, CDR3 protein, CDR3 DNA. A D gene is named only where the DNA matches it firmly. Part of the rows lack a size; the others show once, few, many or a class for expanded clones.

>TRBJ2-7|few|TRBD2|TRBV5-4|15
CASSLGGGRGNEQYF
TGTGCCAGCAGCTTGGGTGGCGGGAGGGGCAACGAGCAGTACTTC
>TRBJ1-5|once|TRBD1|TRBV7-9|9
CASSTDRDF
TGTGCCAGCAGCACCGACAGGGATTTT
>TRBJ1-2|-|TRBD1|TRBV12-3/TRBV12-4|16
CASTGTGGHPNYGYTF
TGTGCCAGCACCGGGACAGGGGGCCACCCTAACTATGGCTACACCTTC
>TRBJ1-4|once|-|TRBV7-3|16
CASSLQGGHWGEKLFF
TGTGCCAGCAGCTTACAGGGAGGACATTGGGGTGAAAAACTGTTTTTT
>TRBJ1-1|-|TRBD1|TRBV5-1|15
CASSLQGARVTEAFF
TGCGCCAGCAGCTTACAGGGGGCGCGGGTCACTGAAGCTTTCTTT
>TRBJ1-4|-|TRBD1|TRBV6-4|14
CASSDLGQDEKLFF
TGTGCCAGCAGTGACCTCGGACAGGACGAAAAACTGTTTTTT
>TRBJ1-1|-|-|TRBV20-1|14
CSASGGDFLTEAFF
TGCAGTGCTAGCGGGGGGGATTTCTTGACTGAAGCTTTCTTT
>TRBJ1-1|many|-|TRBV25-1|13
CASRGAGYSEAFF
TGTGCCAGCAGGGGTGCAGGGTACTCTGAAGCTTTCTTT
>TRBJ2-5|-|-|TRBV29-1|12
CSVAQGQEMQYF
TGCAGCGTTGCACAGGGCCAAGAGATGCAGTACTTC
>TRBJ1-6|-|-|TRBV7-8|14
CASGLTVYNSPLHF
TGTGCTAGTGGTTTAACAGTCTATAATTCACCCCTCCACTTT
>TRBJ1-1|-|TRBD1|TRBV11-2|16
CASSTYTGGTNTEAFF
TGTGCCAGCAGCACCTATACAGGGGGCACGAACACTGAAGCTTTCTTT
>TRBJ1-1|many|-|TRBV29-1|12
CSAGGGSTEAFF
TGCAGCGCTGGAGGAGGGAGCACTGAAGCTTTCTTT
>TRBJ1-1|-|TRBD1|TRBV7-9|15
CASSGNRGLNTEAFF
TGTGCCAGCAGCGGAAACAGGGGTTTGAACACTGAAGCTTTCTTT
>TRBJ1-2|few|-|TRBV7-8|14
CASSLAQGYYGYTF
TGTGCCAGCAGCTTAGCTCAGGGGTACTATGGCTACACCTTC
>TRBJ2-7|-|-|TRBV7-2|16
CASSSRGTALLYEQYF
TGTGCCAGCAGCTCGCGCGGGACAGCATTATTGTACGAGCAGTACTTC
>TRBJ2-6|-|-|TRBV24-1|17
CASSLGLGSSGANVLTF
TGTGCCAGCAGTTTAGGTCTCGGGAGCTCTGGGGCCAACGTCCTGACTTTC
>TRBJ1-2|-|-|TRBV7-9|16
CASSLGPTGSNYGYTF
TGTGCCAGCAGCTTGGGGCCGACAGGCAGTAACTATGGCTACACCTTC
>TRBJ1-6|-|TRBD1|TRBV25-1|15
CASGLSGQGNSPLHF
TGTGCTAGTGGTTTGTCGGGACAGGGTAATTCACCCCTCCACTTT
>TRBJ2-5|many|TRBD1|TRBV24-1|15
CATSDFNRGAETQYF
TGTGCCACCAGTGATTTCAACAGGGGCGCGGAGACCCAGTACTTC
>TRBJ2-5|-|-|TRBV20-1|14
CSARDRRVQETQYF
TGCAGTGCTAGAGACAGGCGGGTCCAAGAGACCCAGTACTTC
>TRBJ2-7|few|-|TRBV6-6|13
CASSYDRNDEQYF
TGTGCCAGCAGTTACGACAGGAACGACGAGCAGTACTTC
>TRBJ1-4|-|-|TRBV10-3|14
CASSTQESNEKLFF
TGTGCCAGCAGTACCCAGGAGTCTAATGAAAAACTGTTTTTT
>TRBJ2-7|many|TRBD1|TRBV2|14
CASTLGQEHYEQYF
TGTGCCAGCACCCTCGGACAGGAGCACTACGAGCAGTACTTC
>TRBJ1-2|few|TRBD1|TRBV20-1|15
CSASPGQGMDYGYTF
TGCAGTGCCAGTCCGGGACAGGGAATGGACTATGGCTACACCTTC
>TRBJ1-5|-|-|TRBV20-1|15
CSAIGGVSRNQPQHF
TGCAGTGCTATTGGGGGAGTTAGTCGCAATCAGCCCCAGCATTTT
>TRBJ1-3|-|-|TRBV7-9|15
CASRSTGFQENTIYF
TGTGCCAGCAGAAGTACAGGGTTCCAGGAAAACACCATATATTTT
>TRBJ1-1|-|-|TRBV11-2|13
CASSEKMNTEAFF
TGTGCCAGCAGTGAGAAGATGAACACTGAAGCTTTCTTT
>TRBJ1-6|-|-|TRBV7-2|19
CASSLLATWGSSYNSPLHF
TGTGCCAGCAGCTTACTGGCAACGTGGGGCAGCTCCTATAATTCACCCCTCCACTTT
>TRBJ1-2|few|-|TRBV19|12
CASSMGGSGYTF
TGTGCCAGTAGTATGGGGGGCTCTGGCTACACCTTC
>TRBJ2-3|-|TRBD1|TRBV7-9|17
CASSPTADRGISDTQYF
TGTGCCAGCAGCCCTACTGCGGACAGGGGAATCTCAGATACGCAGTATTTT
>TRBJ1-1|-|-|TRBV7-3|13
CASSNQGNTEAFF
TGCGCCAGCAGCAATCAGGGGAACACTGAAGCTTTCTTT
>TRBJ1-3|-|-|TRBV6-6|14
CASSLISTGNTIYF
TGTGCCAGCAGTTTAATTTCCACCGGAAACACCATATATTTT
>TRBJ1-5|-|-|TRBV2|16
CASSGPDRYSNQPQHF
TGTGCCAGCAGTGGGCCGGACAGATATAGCAATCAGCCCCAGCATTTT